This T cell receptor beta chain is from a study of post-analysis software for immune sequencing data. On the study more broadly: As for disease course, relapsing-remitting, secondary progressive and progressive-relapsing multiple sclerosis were all included.

This clonotype was observed at least ten times. What it binds is unknown. Incorporated into the TCR beta cDNA libraries were unique molecular identifiers, which served to reduce PCR and sequencing biases. Starting from roughly 1 to 10 million T cells, the study yielded a few hundred thousand cDNA molecules. TCRdb redid the calling of the PCR reads with MiXCR, one entry per CDR3 protein. The sample holds fewer than 850,000 distinct CDR3 sequences, 25% to 30% seen once. CDR3 length: 14 amino acids. Germline CDR1 is MNHNS and CDR2 is SASEGT. Trimming cost V 2 bases and J 8 bases; bases outside gene matches: 4. Study-level results: Relative to controls, patients with multiple sclerosis showed significantly lower normalized Chao1 diversity. Controls showed lower frequencies than patients for several TRBV segments, and TRBV5-6, TRBV5-1 and TRBV20-1 were among these.

This chain connects TRBV6-1 to TRBJ1-4; 8 bases agree with TRBD1. The sequence came from a girl between 5 and 17 years old with multiple sclerosis. Source material: blood. DNA for the CDR3: TGTGCCAGCAGTGAACCTGACAGGGGAGAAAAACTGTTTTTT. Residues: CASSEPDRGEKLFF.